This T cell receptor (beta chain) was sequenced for a study of cytomegalovirus exposure and HLA in healthy donors (dated by TCRdb to about 2017). Regarding the research as a whole: An earlier analysis of 587 of the donors reported about 300 Gb of sequence data and approximately 120 million unique TCR beta sequences obtained from roughly 180 million T cells. The genetic ancestry cluster associated with self-reported Caucasian donors included 81% of the approximately 400 genotyped donors. A later analysis re-examined previously published TCR beta repertoires from just over 650 donors and added high-resolution HLA genotyping to investigate patterns of TCR occurrence. Rather than drawing on any new phenotypic data, the later analysis identified candidate immune exposures from TCR beta sequences and the way those sequences occurred across donors. Roughly 300 gigabases of sequencing data and 78 million or so unique TCR sequences were included in an early release covering under 650 HLA-typed donors. Besides the first cohort of around 670 subjects, a separate validation cohort made up of 120 different subjects was used. Several DR-DQ haplotypes were treated as single units for association and clustering because of strong linkage in the cohort. A later genetic analysis took genome-wide SNP genotypes for about 55% of the 666 donors and used that subset as a discovery cohort. To predict cytomegalovirus infection status, the study combined high-throughput TCR immunosequencing, statistical association of individual TCRs with disease status, and machine learning. Among 300 to 500 genotyped donors of the cohort, an average of approximately 240,000 unique TCR beta nucleotide sequences was sequenced per donor, of which 15% to 20% were non-productive. The T cell repertoires of 666 subjects were profiled by immunosequencing and related to cytomegalovirus serostatus. All discovery cohort repertoires had been generated on a single sequencing platform. The study aimed to test whether cataloging public T cell receptors could reveal signatures of past pathogen exposure. Both class I and class II loci were covered by HLA typing, at four-digit resolution. The number of typed donors differed by locus: about 620-640 for A, B, C, DRB1 and DQB1; 522 for DQA1; around 610 for DPA1; and some 470 for DPB1. Donor age, sex, ethnicity and CMV serostatus were collected together with the repertoire data. An earlier analysis of roughly 600 of the donors used high-throughput TCR beta sequencing to judge whether each TCR beta V gene segment behaved as functional or pseudogenic. What the study reported, not specific to this receptor: In this cohort, only TCR beta chains were sequenced, and detectable features were limited by the absence of alpha or paired-chain data. A later analysis found that TCR association rates varied across HLA loci, with DRB1 alleles showing the most associated TCRs and HLA-C alleles the fewest. At a false discovery rate of 0.05, a later analysis linked about 16,000 TCR beta sequences to specific HLA alleles. Broadly in line with IMGT annotations, most TCR beta V segments showed up in productive rearrangements about 87% or about 30% of the time in an earlier analysis of roughly 590 of the donors. In a later genetic analysis, a missense DCLRE1C variant was associated with V-gene and J-gene trimming of TCR beta chains, and the association was replicated in an independent cohort. In a later analysis, several top co-occurrence clusters were reported to appear linked to parvovirus B19, influenza, CMV and Epstein-Barr virus. When HLA alleles, especially DR and DQ, strongly co-occurred, attributing TCR associations to individual alleles was difficult. A cluster of highly shared sequence variants was judged likely to represent a technical artifact of the sequencing pipeline. Correlated functional status among segregating V segments might reflect linkage disequilibrium, but an unknown experimental factor could not be ruled out. Roughly uniform sequencing depth across donors was assumed in presence/absence analyses, although this assumption may not hold. While some public TCRs were present in many individuals, most TCR sequences turned up only very rarely across donors. According to the authors, the approach could potentially be generalized to other disease states and immunological phenotypes. A later analysis found that HLA-associated TCR beta chains were more clonally expanded and had lower generation probabilities than equally common non-associated chains. Some IMGT-functional V segments, including TRBV6-2 and TRBV6-3, could not be distinguished by the 87-base-pair reads and were therefore excluded. In a later analysis, most CMV-associated TCR beta chains were found to appear HLA-restricted, with HLA associations seemingly driven largely by CMV exposure. A further reported finding was that TCR beta sequences accurately predicted the HLA-A and HLA-B alleles for most subjects in the first cohort. According to a later genetic analysis, donors in an Asian-associated ancestry cluster had fewer N-insertions in productive TCRs than the approximately 710-donor mean. For the cohort, immune exposure information was limited to CMV serostatus. A total of some 180 TCR beta chains were listed by the study as associated with cytomegalovirus. Because HLA typing was unavailable for some donors at each locus, only the typed subset was used in association tests. Because counts were too low, roughly 17 rarely observed V segments, including chromosome 9 orphons, were left out of the earlier analysis of a few hundred of the donors. The classifier was reported to diagnose cytomegalovirus status with high specificity and sensitivity in both the original cohort and the validation cohort. A few of the identified cytomegalovirus-associated TCR beta chains were confirmed in vitro to be specific for cytomegalovirus antigens.

The cohort comprised some 680 healthy bone marrow donors. At the time of sampling, all cohort members were nominally healthy, though unrecorded immune exposures were likely present. The donor was CMV seropositive and belonged to the group of 250 to 350 seropositive cohort members. A peripheral blood sample was provided by each donor, and peripheral blood mononuclear cells were used for TCR beta sequencing. The Qiagen DNeasy Blood Extraction Kit was used to extract genomic DNA from the blood cell samples. Library preparation used the immunoSEQ multiplex PCR assay. The multiplex PCR relied on a mix of 60 forward primers for TCR Vbeta segments and 13 reverse primers for TCR Jbeta segments. The CDR3 region of rearranged TCR beta genes was amplified from genomic DNA by a multiplex PCR assay. The Illumina HiSeq System was used to sequence the amplified TCR beta libraries as 87-base-pair reads. For the original study's pipeline: A later analysis tallied approximately 87 million unique TCR beta chains across the roughly 610 repertoires, and around 9.9 million of those chains were shared by two or more donors. A nearest-neighbor algorithm error-corrected the raw reads and collapsed the reads into unique sequences, merging closely related sequences to remove PCR and sequencing errors. V, D and J gene segments were assigned by aligning CDR3 sequences to IMGT reference sequences. For a sequence to be retained, a match of at least six nucleotides was required to both a V gene segment and a J gene segment. A rearrangement was called productive if the CDR3 had no stop codons and remained in frame with V and J, and every other rearrangement was called non-productive. CDR3 was defined according to IMGT convention as the region running from the second conserved V-encoded cysteine to the conserved J-encoded phenylalanine. Sequences without an unambiguous match to a single V gene segment were excluded from the earlier analysis of about 640 of the donors. In an earlier analysis of a few hundred of the donors, V segments were called functional above 56.7% productive rearrangements and were called segregating when the between-donor standard deviation exceeded 5%. To diagnose cytomegalovirus status from the catalog of TCR beta chain sequences, a statistical classification framework was built. V and J gene assignment, in a later analysis, came from comparing TCR nucleotide sequences with IMGT/GENE-DB human TR gene sequences. In a later analysis, CDR3 sequences and most-parsimonious VDJ recombination scenarios were assigned using the TCRdist pipeline. In a later analysis, each TCR beta chain was defined by its CDR3 amino acid sequence together with its V-gene family, and reads without a unique V-gene family were excluded. To address suspected cross-contamination and a sequencing artifact, a later analysis removed around 590 highly shared, low-generation-probability nucleotide sequences. A later analysis calculated a clonal expansion index for each public chain from normalized within-repertoire ranks of inferred template counts. In a later analysis, generation probabilities were computed with a VDJ recombination model fitted to out-of-frame rearrangements, and the resulting probabilities were checked against IGoR. Hypergeometric tests were used in a later analysis to score TCR-TCR, TCR-HLA and TCR-CMV co-occurrence, with a repertoire-size bias correction applied to the TCR pairs. To estimate false discovery rates, a later analysis permuted the HLA or CMV assignments 20 times. A later analysis grouped co-occurring TCRs with DBSCAN, adding TCRdist sequence similarity when clustering within HLA-allele-positive subsets. Repertoires with fewer than 30,000 or more than 120,000 public chains were left out of co-occurrence clustering, as were five repertoires with anomalous nucleotide sharing. In its TCRdb copy, this immuneACCESS table keeps in-frame sequences only and misses some clones. Where compared with another copy, unresolved V genes explain less than half of these, and the others have no known cause. D and trimming come from the DNA, and the V and J calls and clone size come from that table. The sample yields 150,000 to 200,000 clones; about 65% were counted once. The ten top clones hold around 6.8% of the sample.

This clone was recorded a few times. Its antigen is unknown. Base qualities are not at hand, and no much larger clone is one base apart. The CDR1 and CDR2 encoded by the germline V gene are SGHTA and FQGNSA. From the cysteine up to the phenylalanine, the CDR3 has a length of 14 residues. Only the CDR3 part of the read is kept: 42 bases, read in frame from the first base. Here V drops 4 bases and J drops 9 bases, and the junction holds 2 bases not matched to any gene. The sample consisted of PBMCs. The chain uses TRBV7-2 and TRBJ1-6, with TRBD1 identical over 11 junction bases. This clonotype was sampled from a man between 40 and 49 years old in good health and CMV-seropositive. The DNA is as follows: TGTGCCAGCAGCTCCGGGACAGGGGGTTCACCCCTCCACTTT. Translated, this is CASSSGTGGSPLHF.